Listed below are T cell receptor beta chains from one sample, sequenced in a study of CD8+ T cells in alopecia areata. TCRdb's table, derived via immunoSEQ multiplex PCR, lists solely in-frame clones and lacks some. This sample has around 140,000 clones, with 51% found just once. The source material was CD4+ T cells sorted from blood, sampled at week 0. All receptors derive from a human donor with alopecia areata. CDR3s include the opening cysteine and the closing phenylalanine or tryptophan. D genes are given only for firm matches. Size is stated for part of the rows, as once, few or many counts, or as a class when the clone is expanded.

clone size	V gene	J gene	D gene	CDR3 protein	CDR3 DNA
NA	TRBV7-2	TRBJ2-3	TRBD1	CASSLSGTGFGDTQYF	TGTGCCAGCAGCTTATCCGGGACAGGGTTCGGAGATACGCAGTATTTT
NA	TRBV25-1	TRBJ2-7	NA	CASSNEVYGQYF	TGTGCCAGCAGTAATGAGGTCTACGGGCAGTACTTC
NA	TRBV6-6	TRBJ2-7	TRBD1	CASRPGTGNEQYF	TGTGCCAGCAGACCCGGGACAGGCAACGAGCAGTACTTC
few	TRBV29-1	TRBJ2-1	NA	CSVGLGNNEQFF	TGCAGCGTGGGTTTAGGGAACAATGAGCAGTTCTTC
NA	TRBV19	TRBJ1-5	NA	CASSIDRRLINQPQHF	TGTGCCAGTAGTATAGATCGGCGGCTTATCAATCAGCCCCAGCATTTT
NA	TRBV7-2	TRBJ2-7	NA	CASSLRPSSYEQYF	TGTGCCAGCAGCCTCAGACCGAGCTCCTACGAGCAGTACTTC
NA	TRBV13	TRBJ2-7	NA	CASSLVTGVSSYEQYF	TGTGCCAGCAGCTTGGTTACGGGTGTGAGCTCCTACGAGCAGTACTTC
NA	TRBV18	TRBJ2-3	NA	CASSLRAVDTQYF	TGTGCCAGCTCACTCCGCGCTGTAGATACGCAGTATTTT
NA	TRBV2	TRBJ2-7	NA	CASRGQTQAYEQYF	TGTGCCAGCAGAGGACAAACCCAGGCCTACGAGCAGTACTTC
NA	TRBV7-2	TRBJ2-7	TRBD2	CASSLVPAGSSYEQYF	TGTGCCAGCAGCCTCGTTCCAGCGGGGAGCTCCTACGAGCAGTACTTC
few	TRBV7-9	TRBJ1-5	NA	CASSRGANPQHF	TGTGCCAGCAGCCGCGGGGCAAATCCCCAGCATTTT
few	TRBV5-6	TRBJ1-4	NA	CASSLTLATNEKLFF	TGTGCCAGCAGTTTGACCCTCGCAACTAATGAAAAACTGTTTTTT
NA	TRBV23-1	TRBJ1-4	NA	CASSREGYEKLFF	TGCGCCAGCAGTCGCGAAGGATATGAAAAACTGTTTTTT
NA	TRBV6-6	TRBJ2-7	NA	CASSYMQGEQYF	TGTGCCAGCAGTTACATGCAGGGCGAGCAGTACTTC
few	TRBV11-2	TRBJ2-5	NA	CASTQGLETQYF	TGTGCCAGCACACAGGGACTGGAGACCCAGTACTTC
NA	TRBV4-2	TRBJ2-7	TRBD2	CASSQGSGSSYEQYF	TGTGCCAGCAGCCAAGGAAGCGGGAGCTCCTACGAGCAGTACTTC
few	TRBV29-1	TRBJ1-1	NA	CSAGQGGGTEAFF	TGCAGCGCCGGGCAGGGAGGGGGGACTGAAGCTTTCTTT
few	TRBV25-1	TRBJ2-1	TRBD2	CASSDTSGRVNEQFF	TGTGCCAGCAGCGATACTAGCGGGAGAGTCAATGAGCAGTTCTTC
once	TRBV7-3	TRBJ2-5	TRBD1	CASSPSGGGTQYF	TGTGCCAGCAGCCCATCAGGGGGTGGGACCCAGTACTTC
once	TRBV7-3	TRBJ2-6	NA	CASSLRVSGANVLTF	TGTGCCAGCAGCTTAAGGGTTTCTGGGGCCAACGTCCTGACTTTC
few	TRBV18	TRBJ1-5	NA	CASSTTGSNQPQHF	TGTGCCAGCTCAACAACAGGGAGCAATCAGCCCCAGCATTTT
few	TRBV29-1	TRBJ2-7	NA	CSVEDRGLGHYEQYF	TGCAGCGTTGAAGATCGGGGCCTGGGTCACTACGAGCAGTACTTC
once	TRBV11-2	TRBJ2-3	NA	CASSRRRGADTQYF	TGTGCCAGCAGCCGGCGGCGGGGAGCAGATACGCAGTATTTT
NA	TRBV7-8	TRBJ1-5	NA	CASSLIRPGPNNQPQHF	TGTGCCAGCAGCTTAATCAGGCCGGGGCCGAACAATCAGCCCCAGCATTTT
few	TRBV30	TRBJ2-5	TRBD2	CAWSRLAGEETQYF	TGTGCCTGGAGTAGACTAGCGGGAGAAGAGACCCAGTACTTC
NA	TRBV29-1	TRBJ2-5	NA	CSVTTYRARETQYF	TGCAGCGTTACGACCTACCGGGCTAGGGAGACCCAGTACTTC
few	TRBV6-5	TRBJ2-7	TRBD1	CASSWRQGRSYEQYF	TGTGCCAGCAGTTGGAGACAGGGCAGGTCCTACGAGCAGTACTTC
few	TRBV9	TRBJ2-5	NA	CASSVWGETQYF	TGTGCCAGCAGCGTATGGGGGGAGACCCAGTACTTC
NA	TRBV29-1	TRBJ1-5	NA	CSAASLAGQPQHF	TGCAGCGCTGCGTCCTTAGCGGGCCAGCCCCAGCATTTT
once	TRBV7-2	TRBJ1-1	NA	CASSYRQREAFF	TGTGCCAGCAGCTATAGACAGCGTGAAGCTTTCTTT
NA	TRBV2	TRBJ1-2	TRBD1	CASIDRGRIYGYTF	TGTGCCAGCATTGACAGGGGGCGCATCTATGGCTACACCTTC
once	TRBV5-1	TRBJ2-5	NA	CASSQDNGGQETQYF	TGCGCCAGCAGCCAGGATAACGGGGGCCAAGAGACCCAGTACTTC
few	TRBV19	TRBJ1-4	TRBD1	CASSTSRDSDNEKLFF	TGTGCCAGTAGTACCAGCCGGGACAGCGATAATGAAAAACTGTTTTTT
NA	TRBV28	TRBJ2-4	TRBD1	CASSKRTGGIAKNIQYF	TGTGCCAGCAGTAAAAGGACAGGGGGCATAGCCAAAAACATTCAGTACTTC
few	TRBV11-1	TRBJ2-1	TRBD2	CASSRTPTSGRVNEQFF	TGTGCCAGCAGCCGGACTCCGACTAGCGGGAGGGTCAATGAGCAGTTCTTC
NA	TRBV4-2	TRBJ2-7	TRBD2	CASSSRLIERESWYEQYF	TGTGCCAGCAGCTCTAGATTGATCGAGCGGGAGAGTTGGTACGAGCAGTACTTC
NA	TRBV5-1	TRBJ2-7	NA	CASSHDMGYEQYF	TGCGCCAGCAGCCATGACATGGGCTACGAGCAGTACTTC
NA	TRBV15	TRBJ1-2	NA	CATSRGDYGYTF	TGTGCCACCAGCAGGGGCGACTATGGCTACACCTTC
NA	TRBV6-5	TRBJ2-7	TRBD2	CASRSSGRHDEQYF	TGTGCCAGCAGATCTAGCGGGAGGCACGACGAGCAGTACTTC
few	TRBV5-1	TRBJ2-3	TRBD2	CASAQRSGKDTQYF	TGCGCCAGCGCCCAGCGAAGCGGGAAAGATACGCAGTATTTT
NA	TRBV11-2	TRBJ2-7	NA	CASSPLVLSYEQYF	TGTGCCAGCAGCCCGCTCGTCCTCTCCTACGAGCAGTACTTC
NA	TRBV9	TRBJ2-4	TRBD2	CASSVRQGRAALAKNIQYF	TGTGCCAGCAGCGTAAGGCAAGGGAGGGCGGCCCTGGCCAAAAACATTCAGTACTTC
few	TRBV30	TRBJ2-1	TRBD2	CAWAIAGGQNEQFF	TGTGCCTGGGCAATAGCGGGAGGGCAAAATGAGCAGTTCTTC
NA	TRBV29-1	TRBJ1-2	TRBD1	CSVPGQGSYGYTF	TGCAGCGTTCCGGGACAGGGGTCGTATGGCTACACCTTC
NA	TRBV29-1	TRBJ1-5	TRBD1	CSVGIDRDQPQHF	TGCAGCGTGGGGATTGACAGGGATCAGCCCCAGCATTTT
NA	TRBV18	TRBJ2-7	TRBD2	CASSAGLAVDEQYF	TGTGCCAGCTCAGCCGGACTAGCGGTCGACGAGCAGTACTTC
NA	TRBV10-2	TRBJ2-5	NA	CASSEGPHRETQYF	TGCGCCAGCAGTGAGGGCCCCCACAGGGAGACCCAGTACTTC
NA	TRBV28	TRBJ1-2	TRBD1	CASSLSGTGDGYTF	TGTGCCAGCAGTTTATCCGGGACAGGGGATGGCTACACCTTC
few	TRBV28	TRBJ1-4	NA	CASSFADRRYEKLFF	TGTGCCAGCAGTTTTGCGGACAGAAGATATGAAAAACTGTTTTTT
NA	TRBV11-2	TRBJ2-3	TRBD2	CASSLSAGGPSTQYF	TGTGCCAGCAGCTTGTCTGCGGGAGGGCCGTCTACGCAGTATTTT
once	TRBV7-2	TRBJ1-5	NA	CASSLLRAGQPQHF	TGTGCCAGCAGCTTATTGCGGGCAGGACAGCCCCAGCATTTT
NA	TRBV2	TRBJ1-5	TRBD1	CASSEAPGTGVQPQHF	TGTGCCAGCAGTGAAGCACCCGGGACAGGGGTTCAGCCCCAGCATTTT
NA	TRBV28	TRBJ1-5	NA	CASMRPNQPQHF	TGTGCCAGCATGCGGCCCAATCAGCCCCAGCATTTT